These T cell receptor beta chains were read from a single sample in a study of T-cell reconstitution after alpha-beta-depleted transplantation in children. Each CDR3 protein is one row after TCRdb ran MiXCR on the PCR reads. The data show 98,000 or so distinct CDR3 sequences, about 6% seen once. The sample here was PBMCs, mostly from graft donor cells, taken 360 days after TCRalphabeta/CD19-depleted stem cell transplant. Source of these receptors: a male patient aged 2-15 years who had a stem cell transplant for acute lymphoblastic leukemia, so the T cells may come from the graft donor. Both conserved end residues are trimmed from each CDR3. A D gene is named only where the DNA matches it firmly.

d_call v_call cdr3_aa
. TRBV7-9 ASSLAGRGTDTQY
. TRBV29-1 SVEPAPNSPLH
. TRBV4-1 ASSQDTVGNQPQH
. TRBV6-2/TRBV6-3 ASSLKAEAF
. TRBV7-9 ASSPEGPRPQH
TRBD1 TRBV11-2 ASSLGGKRGLGGELF
. TRBV6-5 ASSYKGPRYQETQY
TRBD1 TRBV7-9 ASSLYGTGEKETQY
. TRBV29-1 SVAGHLRSGTGELF
. TRBV5-6 ASSLWAMEYEQY
. TRBV4-3 ASSQDPGMHTDTQY
. TRBV28 ASSLVERHWEQY
TRBD2 TRBV20-1 SARGRGGTQY
TRBD1 TRBV6-2/TRBV6-3 ASKTRGRDEQY
. TRBV30 AWDLPGRKSLQY
TRBD2 TRBV5-1 ASSFPTSGPYNEQF
TRBD2 TRBV20-1 SATLTSASDTQY
TRBD1 TRBV10-3 AISESTGQETQY
. TRBV9 ASSPGTLTGELF
TRBD1 TRBV11-1 ASSLKRGTASSGNTIY
TRBD1 TRBV5-1 ASRLNGQGIYEQY
. TRBV11-2 ASSPLKGLETQY
. TRBV24-1 ATSDGQIPWGYT
TRBD1 TRBV12-3/TRBV12-4 AGSLGVGRGYNEQF
. TRBV20-1 SARPNSYEQY
TRBD1 TRBV6-5 ASSYGTGTFYEQY
TRBD1 TRBV15 ATTPGGANGNTIY
. TRBV12-3/TRBV12-4 ASSLQWNEQY
. TRBV27 ASSLFRGASTGELF
. TRBV5-1 ASSLGTGPQYEQY
. TRBV6-2/TRBV6-3 ASSLRARGWQF
TRBD2 TRBV4-2 ASSQGGRLARPIGAQY
TRBD2 TRBV11-2 ASSPVPSGNNEQF
. TRBV4-3 ASSQAGNPYNEQF
TRBD1 TRBV7-2 ASSPLWDRIIYGYT
TRBD2 TRBV27 ASSLSRTSHREQY
TRBD1 TRBV7-3 ASSPTGVDYNEQF
. TRBV10-2 ASSERGDGNSPLH
. TRBV7-9 ASSLAGNTGELF
. TRBV12-3/TRBV12-4 ASSLEGSGTEAF
. TRBV7-8 ASSFVLREAF
. TRBV4-3 ASSQAGSHGYT
TRBD1 TRBV9 ASSRGTGRDETQY
. TRBV23-1 ASSQWRLLLTGELF
TRBD2 TRBV20-1 SARSYLAGVHEQY
. TRBV18 ASSPPGRGYGYT
TRBD2 TRBV28 ASSSGLAGNEQF
. TRBV24-1 ATSDSSRNQPQH
TRBD2 TRBV4-3 ASSQEGLAGGNIQY